The 10 T cell receptor beta chains given below trace back to one sample, sequenced in a study of shared clonotypes between healthy human individuals. Method: immunoSEQ multiplex PCR; TCRdb's copy keeps in-frame clones and lacks some. The sample holds about 680,000 clones; about three quarters are singletons and the top ten take roughly 2%. The source material was memory CD4+ T cells sorted from blood. Documented subset: CD45RA-negative fraction. The receptors derive from a woman aged 25 to 45 in good health.

This clone showed up just once. The V gene is TRBV28, the J gene TRBJ2-7, with D possibly being TRBD1 or TRBD2 (7 bases each). Germline CDR1 and CDR2: MDHEN and SYDVKM. This CDR3 comprises 15 residues. V was cut by 3 bases and J by 5 bases, with 17 bases left in between. In DNA form, the CDR3 reads TGTGCCAGCAGTTTCTTGGGAGGGGGCCAGGACGAGCAGTACTTC. It specifies CASSFLGGGQDEQYF.

The V and J genes are TRBV28 and TRBJ1-2; 7 positions match TRBD1. The J segment lost 6 bases and the V segment lost 3 bases, leaving 4 bases of the junction unmatched. The CDR3 runs 13 residues. Germline V lookup: CDR1 MDHEN, CDR2 SYDVKM. CDR3 in DNA: TGTGCCAGCAGTTTGGGGCAGGGGGATGGCTACACCTTC. Amino acids: CASSLGQGDGYTF.

This rearrangement joins TRBV7-8 to TRBJ2-5, with a weak D call TRBD2 (5 bases). V lost 2 bases, J lost 5 bases, and 18 bases lay in between. CDR1 and CDR2 from the germline V gene are SGHVS and FQNEAQ. The length of the CDR3 is 16 residues. CDR3 sequence (DNA): TGTGCCAGCAGCTTAACGAGGACGGCGTCGGGGGAGACCCAGTACTTC. Translated: CASSLTRTASGETQYF.

The chain joins TRBV7-6 to TRBJ2-5; 8 positions agree with TRBD1. Germline lookup yields CDR1 SGHVS and CDR2 FNYEAQ. The V gene end was trimmed by 3 bases and the J gene end by 9 bases; junction bases not matched to a gene: 3. This CDR3 spans 12 amino acids. CDR3 nucleotide sequence: TGTGCCAGCAGCTTCGACAGGGGCGCCCAGTACTTC. Its translation is CASSFDRGAQYF.

The rearrangement links TRBV28 to TRBJ2-7; 9 nucleotides agree with TRBD2. V was pared by 2 bases and J by 1 base, with 15 bases of the junction left unmatched. This CDR3 region has 19 residues. Germline V gene lookup returns CDR1 MDHEN and CDR2 SYDVKM. The DNA for the CDR3 is TGTGCCAGCAGTTTACTCATACGGCTAGCGGGATGGAGTTCCTACGAGCAGTACTTC. Protein sequence: CASSLLIRLAGWSSYEQYF.

This clone was counted between two and nine times. The rearrangement uses TRBV2 and TRBJ2-7; D is unresolved. CDR1 SNHLY and CDR2 FYNNEI come from the germline V gene. The CDR3 runs 15 residues. Trimming cost V 6 bases and J 7 bases, with 22 bases left between them. The CDR3 DNA follows: TGTGCCAGCAGAAAAATACAACCCCAATCTGCGGAGCAGTACTTC. It specifies CASRKIQPQSAEQYF.

This clone was observed once. This chain links TRBV10-3 with TRBJ1-2; D is unresolved. Germline V gene sequence: CDR1 ENHRY, CDR2 SYGVKD. This CDR3 comprises 13 residues. With 0 bases removed from V and 2 bases from J, the gap between germline ends came to 4 bases. CDR3 sequence: CAISESGNYGYTF. The CDR3 nucleotides read TGTGCCATCAGTGAGTCTGGGAACTATGGCTACACCTTC.

The count of this clone is one. This rearrangement joins TRBV2 to TRBJ2-3; 10 bases fit TRBD1. J was trimmed by 5 bases and V by 6 bases; bases with no gene match: 5. This CDR3 has 14 residues. Germline V gene lookup returns CDR1 SNHLY and CDR2 FYNNEI. CDR3 sequence (DNA): TGTGCCAGCAGCAGACAGGGGGCAGGAGATACGCAGTATTTT. Its protein is CASSRQGAGDTQYF.

This chain joins TRBV5-1 and TRBJ1-2; D is possibly TRBD1 (6 bases). Trimming removed 4 bases at V and 1 base at J, with 8 bases between. The germline V gene encodes CDR1 SGHRS and CDR2 YFSETQ. The CDR3 spans 13 residues. The CDR3 spells CASSADSNYGYTF. Written as DNA, the CDR3 is TGCGCCAGCAGCGCGGACAGTAACTATGGCTACACCTTC.

The gene calls are TRBV6-5 and TRBJ1-1; 7 bases align to TRBD1. V was pared by 6 bases and J by 0 bases, with 4 bases of the junction left unmatched. Germline lookup yields CDR1 MNHEY and CDR2 SVGAGI. This CDR3 is built from 14 residues. CDR3 coding DNA: TGTGCCAGCAGGCAGGGGGGCATGAACACTGAAGCTTTCTTT. Translation gives CASRQGGMNTEAFF.